The TCR beta chain under discussion was sequenced for a study of cytomegalovirus exposure and HLA in healthy donors (dated by TCRdb to about 2017). Regarding the complete study: According to an earlier analysis of 587 of the donors, about 179 million T cells yielded over 100 million unique TCR beta sequences and about 300 Gb of sequence data. An early release that covered around 590 HLA-typed donors contained 300 to 350 gigabases of sequencing data and about 84 million unique TCR sequences. Of the 398 genotyped donors, approximately 80% were placed in the genetic ancestry cluster associated with self-reported Caucasian donors. The study aimed to test whether signatures of past pathogen exposure could be identified by cataloging public T cell receptors. Using immunosequencing, the study profiled T cell repertoires from around 670 subjects and related those repertoires to cytomegalovirus serostatus. Along with the roughly 700-subject first cohort, a separate validation cohort of approximately 110 different subjects was used. To predict cytomegalovirus infection status, the study brought together high-throughput TCR immunosequencing, statistical association of individual TCRs with disease status, and machine learning. To study patterns of TCR occurrence, a later analysis re-analyzed previously published TCR beta repertoires from 650 to 750 donors and added high-resolution HLA genotyping. The later analysis used no new phenotypic data to find candidate immune exposures, relying instead on TCR beta sequences and their occurrence across donors. An earlier analysis of several hundred of the donors used high-throughput TCR beta sequencing to judge whether each TCR beta V gene segment behaved as functional or pseudogenic. Alongside the repertoire data, information on donor age, sex, ethnicity and CMV serostatus was compiled. A later genetic analysis took genome-wide SNP genotypes for about three fifths of the roughly 700 donors and used that subset as a discovery cohort. All discovery cohort repertoires had been generated on a single sequencing platform. Class I and class II HLA loci were covered by the typing at four-digit resolution. Typing coverage varied by locus: about 620-630 donors for A, B, C, DRB1 and DQB1; 522 for DQA1; some 610 for DPA1; 450 to 480 for DPB1. Roughly five DR-DQ haplotypes were handled as single units for association and clustering, since linkage in the cohort was strong. Among several hundred genotyped donors of the cohort, an average of roughly 230,000 unique TCR beta nucleotide sequences was sequenced per donor, of which 15% to 20% were non-productive. What the work shows at the level of the full study, not this receptor alone: The sequencing pipeline was judged likely to have produced a cluster of highly shared sequence variants as a technical artifact. According to a later analysis, parvovirus B19, influenza, CMV and Epstein-Barr virus appeared linked to several top co-occurrence clusters. Compared with the approximately 720-donor mean, donors in an Asian-associated ancestry cluster had fewer N-insertions in productive TCRs, according to a later genetic analysis. When HLA alleles, especially DR and DQ, strongly co-occurred, attributing TCR associations to individual alleles was difficult. Linkage disequilibrium might explain the correlated functional status among segregating V segments, but an unknown experimental factor could not be ruled out. The study listed around 160 TCR beta chains as associated with cytomegalovirus. CMV serostatus was the only immune exposure information available for the cohort. A further reported finding was that TCR beta sequences accurately predicted the HLA-A and HLA-B alleles for most subjects in the first cohort. According to a later analysis, TCR association rates differed among HLA loci, with DRB1 alleles showing the most associated TCRs and HLA-C alleles showing the fewest. Because counts were too low, seventeen rarely observed V segments, including chromosome 9 orphons, were excluded from the earlier analysis of several hundred of the donors. In vitro tests confirmed that a few of the cytomegalovirus-associated TCR beta chains recognize cytomegalovirus antigens. Most TCR sequences were seen in very few donors, while some public TCRs were found in many individuals. According to the authors, the approach could potentially be generalized to other disease states and immunological phenotypes. According to a later analysis, most CMV-associated TCR beta chains appeared to be HLA-restricted, and the HLA associations seemed to be driven largely by CMV exposure. Specific HLA alleles were associated with over 15,000 TCR beta sequences at a false discovery rate of 0.05 in a later analysis. A later genetic analysis associated a missense DCLRE1C variant with V-gene and J-gene trimming of TCR beta chains, and an independent cohort replicated the association. In a later analysis, HLA-associated TCR beta chains showed more clonal expansion and lower generation probabilities than non-associated chains that were equally common. This cohort had only TCR beta chains sequenced, and the lack of alpha or paired-chain data limited which features could be detected. The presence/absence analyses assumed that sequencing depth was roughly uniform across donors, and that assumption may not be true. Because some donors lacked HLA typing at each locus, the association tests relied only on the typed subset. In an earlier analysis of 500 to 650 of the donors, most TCR beta V segments appeared in productive rearrangements about 87% or about 30% of the time, broadly matching IMGT annotations. Cytomegalovirus status was reported to be diagnosed by the classifier with high specificity and sensitivity in both the original and validation cohorts. Because the 87-base-pair reads could not distinguish some IMGT-functional V segments, including TRBV6-2 and TRBV6-3, those segments were excluded.

Library generation was performed with the immunoSEQ multiplex PCR assay. A mixture of 60 forward primers for TCR Vbeta segments and 13 reverse primers for TCR Jbeta segments was used in the multiplex PCR. The CDR3 region of rearranged TCR beta genes was amplified from genomic DNA by a multiplex PCR assay. The amplified TCR beta libraries were sequenced on the Illumina HiSeq System as 87-base-pair reads. The authors processed their data as follows. A later analysis counted around 72 million unique TCR beta chains across the 600 to 850 repertoires, and roughly 9.9 million of these chains were shared by at least two donors. To remove PCR and sequencing errors, raw reads were error-corrected and collapsed into unique sequences using a nearest-neighbor algorithm that merged closely related sequences. CDR3 sequences were aligned to IMGT reference sequences to assign V, D and J gene segments. For a sequence to be retained, a match of at least six nucleotides was required to both a V gene segment and a J gene segment. Rearrangements were called productive when the CDR3 lacked stop codons and stayed in frame with V and J; all others were non-productive. Following IMGT convention, CDR3 was defined as the stretch from the second conserved V-encoded cysteine to the conserved J-encoded phenylalanine. Sequences without an unambiguous match to a single V gene segment were excluded from the earlier analysis of 587 of the donors. An earlier analysis of some 500 of the donors classified V segments as functional when productive rearrangements were above 56.7% and as segregating when the standard deviation between donors was above 5%. A statistical classification framework was built to diagnose cytomegalovirus status from the catalog of TCR beta chain sequences. V and J gene assignment, in a later analysis, came from comparing TCR nucleotide sequences with IMGT/GENE-DB human TR gene sequences. The TCRdist pipeline was used in a later analysis to assign CDR3 sequences and most-parsimonious VDJ recombination scenarios. In a later analysis, each TCR beta chain was defined by its CDR3 amino acid sequence together with its V-gene family, and reads without a unique V-gene family were excluded. In a later analysis, approximately 640 highly shared, low-generation-probability nucleotide sequences were removed to address suspected cross-contamination and a sequencing artifact. In a later analysis, a clonal expansion index for each public chain was calculated from normalized within-repertoire ranks of inferred template counts. A later analysis computed generation probabilities with a VDJ recombination model fitted to out-of-frame rearrangements, and checked the results against IGoR. In a later analysis, hypergeometric tests were used to score TCR-TCR, TCR-HLA and TCR-CMV co-occurrence, with a repertoire-size bias correction applied to TCR pairs. False discovery rates were estimated in a later analysis by permuting HLA or CMV assignments 20 times. In a later analysis, co-occurring TCRs were grouped using DBSCAN, and TCRdist sequence similarity was added for clustering within HLA-allele-positive subsets. For co-occurrence clustering, repertoires with fewer than 30,000 or more than 120,000 public chains were excluded, along with four to six repertoires with anomalous nucleotide sharing. The immuneACCESS repertoire file appears here via TCRdb, limited to in-frame rearrangements. These files lack a portion of the clones; in checked studies, under half of the deficit traces to unresolved V genes, and the cause of the others is not known. For V, J and clone size, that table is used; D and trimming come from the DNA. In all, the sample holds fewer than 200,000 clones, and about 80% of those were seen once. Around 14% of the sample is held by the ten biggest clonotypes.

The cohort was made up of hundreds of healthy bone marrow donors. At the time of sampling, all cohort members were nominally healthy, though unrecorded immune exposures were likely present. The donor was CMV seropositive and was included in the group of 250 to 350 seropositive cohort members. A peripheral blood sample was collected from each donor, and TCR beta sequencing was performed on peripheral blood mononuclear cells. The Qiagen DNeasy Blood Extraction Kit was used to extract genomic DNA from the blood cell samples. Notes on this clone: Its target antigen remains unknown. Qualities for individual bases were not recorded, and no much larger clone is one base off.

The CDR3 covers 16 residues, taking in both the cysteine and the phenylalanine. The CDR3 DNA has 48 bases and is translated from base 1. At the junction V is shortened by 3 bases and J by 4 bases; bases outside the gene matches: 10. According to the germline V gene, CDR1 reads SGHRS and CDR2 reads YFSETQ. The rearrangement combines TRBV5-1 with TRBJ2-3; TRBD1 lines up with 8 middle nucleotides. The receptor comes from a young woman in good health and CMV-seropositive. The sample taken for sequencing was PBMCs. The CDR3 is CASSYRTGSFPDTQYF. The nucleotides are TGCGCCAGCAGCTATAGGACAGGGTCGTTCCCAGATACGCAGTATTTT.